This TCR beta chain derives from a study of shared clonotypes between healthy human individuals. About the study: There were three CD4 naive, three CD4 memory, two CD8 naive and one CD8 memory plates per donor.

Study-wide points: Sorted-subset samples were not fully sequenced, rarefaction indicated.

This table comes from immunoSEQ multiplex PCR, and its TCRdb copy is limited to in-frame clones, with some not included. The table lists roughly 2.4 million clones, approximately 94% of them singletons, with approximately 0.13% in the top ten. This clone showed up just once. No antigen is known for it. The specimen was naive CD4+ T cells sorted from blood. Subset indicated: CD45RA+ positively selected. The TCR originated in a man aged 18 to 30 in good health.

CDR3 sequence (DNA): TGCGCCAGCAGCTTGCAGGGTAATAATGAAAAACTGTTTTTT. Residues: CASSLQGNNEKLFF. This chain connects TRBV5-1 to TRBJ1-4; D is possibly TRBD1 (5 bases). Trimming shortened V by 1 base and J by 4 bases, and 8 bases separated the two germline ends. CDR1 is SGHRS and CDR2 is YFSETQ in the germline V gene. The CDR3 contains 14 residues.